This entry describes one T cell receptor (beta chain). Its matching antigen is unknown. TCRdb keeps only in-frame clones here, not all; method: immunoSEQ multiplex PCR. Of some 1,900,000 clones in the sample, around 96% were seen once. These data originate in a study of shared clonotypes between healthy human individuals. Overall study context: Donors had three CD4 naive, three CD4 memory, two CD8 naive and one CD8 memory plate apiece.

Study conclusions and caveats: Relative to clonotypes present in all four donors, those not shared had lower generation probabilities. Naive subsets usually exceeded memory subsets in estimated richness.

V lost 6 bases to trimming and J lost 4 bases, with 13 bases between them. This CDR3 region has 14 residues. Germline loops: CDR1 MGHDK, CDR2 SYGVNS. CD45RO-negative, CCR7-positively selected cells formed the naive CD8 fraction, excluding terminally differentiated effector memory CD45RA+ cells. This receptor was taken from a young man in good health. Sequencing was carried out using naive CD8+ T cells sorted from blood. J is TRBJ2-1 and V is TRBV25-1; no reliable D call. The chain's CDR3 is CASSHSSQYNEQFF. The DNA for the CDR3 is TGTGCCAGCAGCCATAGTTCCCAATACAATGAGCAGTTCTTC.